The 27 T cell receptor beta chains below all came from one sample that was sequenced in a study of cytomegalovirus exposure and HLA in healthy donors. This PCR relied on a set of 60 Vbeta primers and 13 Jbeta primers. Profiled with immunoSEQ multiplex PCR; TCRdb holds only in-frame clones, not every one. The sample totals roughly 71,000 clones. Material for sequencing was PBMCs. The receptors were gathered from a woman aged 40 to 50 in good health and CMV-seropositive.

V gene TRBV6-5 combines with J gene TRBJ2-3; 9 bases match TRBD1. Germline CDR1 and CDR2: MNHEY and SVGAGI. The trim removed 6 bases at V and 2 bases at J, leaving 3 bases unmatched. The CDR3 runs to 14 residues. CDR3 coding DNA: TGTGCCAGCAGGGACAGGGGATTCACAGATACGCAGTATTTT. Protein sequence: CASRDRGFTDTQYF.

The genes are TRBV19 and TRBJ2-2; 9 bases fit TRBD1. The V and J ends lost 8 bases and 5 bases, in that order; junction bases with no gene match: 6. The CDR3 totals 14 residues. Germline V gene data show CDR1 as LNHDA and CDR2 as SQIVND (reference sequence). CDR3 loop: CASSLQGATGELFF. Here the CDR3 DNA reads TGTGCCAGTTCCCTACAGGGGGCGACCGGGGAGCTGTTTTTT.

The CDR3 DNA sequence: TGTGCCAGCAGGACGACAGGGGGGTCCGGGGAGCTGTTTTTT. It encodes CASRTTGGSGELFF. This sequence joins TRBV7-2 and TRBJ2-2, with 9 bases fitting TRBD1. This CDR3 spans 14 amino acids. Germline CDR1 is SGHTA and CDR2 is FQGNSA. Trimming at V came to 6 bases and at J to 6 bases, leaving 5 bases not matched to a gene.

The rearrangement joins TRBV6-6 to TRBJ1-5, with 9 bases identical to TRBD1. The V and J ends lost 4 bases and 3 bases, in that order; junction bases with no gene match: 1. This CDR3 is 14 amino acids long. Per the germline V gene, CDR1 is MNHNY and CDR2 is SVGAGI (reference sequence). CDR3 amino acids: CASSLQGANQPQHF. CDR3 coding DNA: TGTGCCAGCAGTTTACAGGGGGCCAATCAGCCCCAGCATTTT.

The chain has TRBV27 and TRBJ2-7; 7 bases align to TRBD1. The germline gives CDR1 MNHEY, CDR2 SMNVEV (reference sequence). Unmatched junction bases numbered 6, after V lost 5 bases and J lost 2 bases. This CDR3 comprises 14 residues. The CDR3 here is CASSPQGSPYEQYF. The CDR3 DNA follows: TGTGCCAGCAGTCCACAGGGGTCCCCCTACGAGCAGTACTTC.

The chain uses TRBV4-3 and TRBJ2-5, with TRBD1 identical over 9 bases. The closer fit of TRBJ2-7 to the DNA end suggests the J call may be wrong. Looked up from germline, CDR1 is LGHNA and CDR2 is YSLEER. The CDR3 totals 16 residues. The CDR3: CASSQGEGTGFSEQYF. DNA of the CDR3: TGCGCCAGCAGCCAAGGAGAGGGGACAGGGTTTTCCGAGCAGTACTTC.

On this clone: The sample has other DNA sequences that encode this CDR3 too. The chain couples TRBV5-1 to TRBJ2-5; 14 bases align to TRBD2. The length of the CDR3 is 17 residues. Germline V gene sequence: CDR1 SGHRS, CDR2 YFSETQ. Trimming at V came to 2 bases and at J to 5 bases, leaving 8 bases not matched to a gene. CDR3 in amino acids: CASSFKGGLAGAETQYF. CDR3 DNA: TGCGCCAGCAGCTTTAAGGGGGGACTAGCGGGAGCGGAGACCCAGTACTTC. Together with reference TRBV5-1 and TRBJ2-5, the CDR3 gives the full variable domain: KAGVTQTPRYLIKTRGQQVTLSCSPISGHRSVSWYQQTPGQGLQFLFEYFSETQRNKGNFPGRFSGRQFSNSRSEMNVSTLELGDSALYLCASSFKGGLAGAETQYFGPGTRLLVL.

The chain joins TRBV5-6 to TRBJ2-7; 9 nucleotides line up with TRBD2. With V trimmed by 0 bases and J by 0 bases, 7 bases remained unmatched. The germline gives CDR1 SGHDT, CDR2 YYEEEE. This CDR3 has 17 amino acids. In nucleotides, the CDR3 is TGTGCCAGCAGCTTGGAGGTAGCGGGAGTTGCCTCCTACGAGCAGTACTTC. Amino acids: CASSLEVAGVASYEQYF.

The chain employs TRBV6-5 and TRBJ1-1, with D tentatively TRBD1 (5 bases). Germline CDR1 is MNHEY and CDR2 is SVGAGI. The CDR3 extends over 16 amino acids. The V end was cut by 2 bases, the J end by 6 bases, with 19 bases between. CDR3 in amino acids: CASSYTGVIGEAEAFF. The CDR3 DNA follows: TGTGCCAGCAGTTACACGGGGGTTATTGGTGAGGCTGAAGCTTTCTTT.

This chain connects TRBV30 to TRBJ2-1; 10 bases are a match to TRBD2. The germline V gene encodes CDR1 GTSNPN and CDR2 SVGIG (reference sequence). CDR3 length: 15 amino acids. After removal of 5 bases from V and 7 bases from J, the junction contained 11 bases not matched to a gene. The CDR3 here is CAWLRAGGPGNEQFF. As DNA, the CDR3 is TGTGCCTGGCTACGAGCGGGAGGGCCGGGGAATGAGCAGTTCTTC.

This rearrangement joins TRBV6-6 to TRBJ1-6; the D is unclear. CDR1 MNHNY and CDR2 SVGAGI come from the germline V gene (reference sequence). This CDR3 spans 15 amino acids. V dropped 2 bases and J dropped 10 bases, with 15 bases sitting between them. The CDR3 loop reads CASSYNPTLGSPLHF. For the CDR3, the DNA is TGTGCCAGCAGTTACAACCCGACACTAGGATCACCCCTCCACTTT.

In nucleotides, the CDR3 is TGTGCCAGTAGTAAACCACCGACTAGCGGGGGCCCCTACGAGCAGTACTTC. Translating it yields CASSKPPTSGGPYEQYF. V is TRBV19 and J is TRBJ2-7; 12 nucleotides line up with TRBD2. V trimming: 4 bases; J trimming: 2 bases; junction bases outside the gene matches: 9. Germline CDR1 and CDR2: LNHDA and SQIVND (reference sequence). The CDR3 runs to 17 residues.

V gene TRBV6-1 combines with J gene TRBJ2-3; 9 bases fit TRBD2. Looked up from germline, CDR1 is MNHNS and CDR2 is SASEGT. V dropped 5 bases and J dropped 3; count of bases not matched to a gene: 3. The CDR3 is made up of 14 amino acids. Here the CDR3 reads CASSSSGNTDTQYF. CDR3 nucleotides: TGTGCCAGCAGTTCTAGCGGGAATACAGATACGCAGTATTTT.

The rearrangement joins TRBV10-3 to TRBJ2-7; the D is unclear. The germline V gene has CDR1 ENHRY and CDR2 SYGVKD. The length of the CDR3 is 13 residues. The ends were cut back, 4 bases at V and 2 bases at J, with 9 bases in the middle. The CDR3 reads CAISGSQTYEQYF. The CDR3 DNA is TGTGCCATCAGTGGGTCTCAAACCTACGAGCAGTACTTC.

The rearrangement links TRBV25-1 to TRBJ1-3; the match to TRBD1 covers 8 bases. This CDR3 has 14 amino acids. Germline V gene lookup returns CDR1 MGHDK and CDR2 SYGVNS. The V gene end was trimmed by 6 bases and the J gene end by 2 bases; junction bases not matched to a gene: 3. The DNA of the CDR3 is TGTGCCAGCAGAGGGGACAGGACTGGAAACACCATATATTTT. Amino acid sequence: CASRGDRTGNTIYF. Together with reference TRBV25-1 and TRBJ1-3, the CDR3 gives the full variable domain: EADIYQTPRYLVIGTGKKITLECSQTMGHDKMYWYQQDPGMELHLIHYSYGVNSTEKGDLSSESTVSRIRTEHFPLTLESARPSHTSQYLCASRGDRTGNTIYFGEGSWLTVV.

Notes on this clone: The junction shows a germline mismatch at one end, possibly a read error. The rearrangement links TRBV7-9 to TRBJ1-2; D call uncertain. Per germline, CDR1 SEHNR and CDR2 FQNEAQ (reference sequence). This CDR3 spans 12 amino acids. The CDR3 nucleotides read TGTGCCAGCAGCTTAACAGTCTATGGCTACACTTTC. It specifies CASSLTVYGYTF.

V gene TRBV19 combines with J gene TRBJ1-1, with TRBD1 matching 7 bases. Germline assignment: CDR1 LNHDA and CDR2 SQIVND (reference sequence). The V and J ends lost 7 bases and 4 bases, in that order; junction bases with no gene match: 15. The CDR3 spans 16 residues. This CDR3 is CASTLSAGGSVTEAFF. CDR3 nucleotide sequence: TGTGCCAGTACCTTGTCGGCAGGGGGATCAGTCACTGAAGCTTTCTTT.

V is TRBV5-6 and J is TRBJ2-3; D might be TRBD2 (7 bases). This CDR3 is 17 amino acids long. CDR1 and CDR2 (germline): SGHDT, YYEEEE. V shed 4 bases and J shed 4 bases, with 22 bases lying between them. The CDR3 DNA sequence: TGTGCCAGCAGCCCGGGGGGCTGGGCACCCGGCCCAGATACGCAGTATTTT. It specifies CASSPGGWAPGPDTQYF. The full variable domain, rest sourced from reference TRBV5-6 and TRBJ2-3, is DAGVTQSPTHLIKTRGQQVTLRCSPKSGHDTVSWYQQALGQGPQFIFQYYEEEERQRGNFPDRFSGHQFPNYSSELNVNALLLGDSALYLCASSPGGWAPGPDTQYFGPGTRLTVL.

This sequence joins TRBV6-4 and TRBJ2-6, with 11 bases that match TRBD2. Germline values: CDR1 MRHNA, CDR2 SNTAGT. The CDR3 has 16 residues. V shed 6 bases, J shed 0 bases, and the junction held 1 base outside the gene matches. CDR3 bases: TGTGCCAGCAGCGGGACTAGCGGCTCTGGGGCCAACGTCCTGACTTTC. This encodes CASSGTSGSGANVLTF.

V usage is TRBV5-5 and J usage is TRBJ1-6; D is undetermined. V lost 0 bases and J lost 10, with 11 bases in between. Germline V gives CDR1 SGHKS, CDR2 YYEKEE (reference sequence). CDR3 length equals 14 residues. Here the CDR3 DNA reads TGTGCCAGCAGCTTGGCCACTGCTCAATCACCCCTCCACTTT. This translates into CASSLATAQSPLHF.

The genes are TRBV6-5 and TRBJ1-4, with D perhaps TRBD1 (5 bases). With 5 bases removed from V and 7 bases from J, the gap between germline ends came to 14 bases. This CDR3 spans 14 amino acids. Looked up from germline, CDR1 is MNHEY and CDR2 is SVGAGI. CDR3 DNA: TGTGCCAGCAGTCCAAAGGGGATAGGTGAAAAACTGTTTTTT. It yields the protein CASSPKGIGEKLFF.

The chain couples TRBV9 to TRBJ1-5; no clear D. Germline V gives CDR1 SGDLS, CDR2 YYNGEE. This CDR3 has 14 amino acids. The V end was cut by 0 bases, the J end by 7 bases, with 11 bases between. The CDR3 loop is CASSVAPRGQPQHF. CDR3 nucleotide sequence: TGTGCCAGCAGCGTAGCCCCGAGAGGCCAGCCCCAGCATTTT.

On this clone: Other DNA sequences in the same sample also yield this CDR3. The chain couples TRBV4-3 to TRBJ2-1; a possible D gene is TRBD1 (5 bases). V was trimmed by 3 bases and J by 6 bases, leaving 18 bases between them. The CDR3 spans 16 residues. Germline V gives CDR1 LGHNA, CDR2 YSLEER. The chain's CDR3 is CASSQGWTSPGNEQFF. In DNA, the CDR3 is TGCGCCAGCAGCCAGGGTTGGACATCCCCAGGCAATGAGCAGTTCTTC.

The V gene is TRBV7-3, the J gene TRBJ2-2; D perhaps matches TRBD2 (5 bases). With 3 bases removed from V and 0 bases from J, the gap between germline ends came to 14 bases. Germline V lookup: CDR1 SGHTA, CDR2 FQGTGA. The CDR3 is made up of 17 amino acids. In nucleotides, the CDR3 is TGTGCCAGCAGCTTCTTTCCACGGACTGCGAACACCGGGGAGCTGTTTTTT. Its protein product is CASSFFPRTANTGELFF.

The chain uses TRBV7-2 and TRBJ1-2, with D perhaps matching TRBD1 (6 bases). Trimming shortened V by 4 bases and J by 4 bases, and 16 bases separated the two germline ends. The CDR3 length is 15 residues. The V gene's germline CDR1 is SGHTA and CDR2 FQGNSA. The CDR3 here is CASSSWTVMGYGYTF. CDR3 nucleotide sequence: TGTGCCAGCAGCTCTTGGACAGTAATGGGCTATGGCTACACCTTC.

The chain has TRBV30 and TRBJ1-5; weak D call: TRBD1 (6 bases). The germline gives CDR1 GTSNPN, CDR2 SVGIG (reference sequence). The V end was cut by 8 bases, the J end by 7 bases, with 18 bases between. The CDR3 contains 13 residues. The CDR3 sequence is CASSTGPGQPQHF. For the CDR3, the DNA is TGTGCCAGTTCTACAGGGCCTGGACAGCCCCAGCATTTT.

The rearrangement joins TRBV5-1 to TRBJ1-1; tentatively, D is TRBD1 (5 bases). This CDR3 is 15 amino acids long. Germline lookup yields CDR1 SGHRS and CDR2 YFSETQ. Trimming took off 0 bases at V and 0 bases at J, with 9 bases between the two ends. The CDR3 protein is CASSLVTGMNTEAFF. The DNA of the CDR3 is TGCGCCAGCAGCTTGGTAACAGGCATGAACACTGAAGCTTTCTTT.